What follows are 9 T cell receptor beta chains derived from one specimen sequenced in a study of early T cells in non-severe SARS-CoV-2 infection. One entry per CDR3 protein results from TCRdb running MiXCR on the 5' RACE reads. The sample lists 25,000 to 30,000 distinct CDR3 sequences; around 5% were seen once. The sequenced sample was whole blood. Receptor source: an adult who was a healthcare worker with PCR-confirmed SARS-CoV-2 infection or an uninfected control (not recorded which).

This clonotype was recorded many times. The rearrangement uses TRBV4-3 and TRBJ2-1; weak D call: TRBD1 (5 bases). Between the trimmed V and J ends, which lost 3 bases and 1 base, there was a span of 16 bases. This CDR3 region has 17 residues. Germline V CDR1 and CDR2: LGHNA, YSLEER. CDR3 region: CASSHLLDTSSYNEQFF. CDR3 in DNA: TGCGCCAGCAGCCACCTCTTGGACACCTCTTCCTACAATGAGCAGTTCTTC.

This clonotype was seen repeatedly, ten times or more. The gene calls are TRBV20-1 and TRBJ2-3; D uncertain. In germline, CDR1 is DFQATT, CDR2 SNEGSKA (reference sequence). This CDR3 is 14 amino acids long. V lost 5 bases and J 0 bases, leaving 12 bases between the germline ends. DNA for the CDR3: TGCAGTGCTCTCCTAGACTCTAGCACAGATACGCAGTATTTT. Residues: CSALLDSSTDTQYF.

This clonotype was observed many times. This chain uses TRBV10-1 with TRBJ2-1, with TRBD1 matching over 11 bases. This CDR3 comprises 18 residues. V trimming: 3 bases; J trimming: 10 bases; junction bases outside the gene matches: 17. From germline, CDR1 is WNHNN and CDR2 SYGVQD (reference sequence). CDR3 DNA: TGCGCCAGCAGTGATGGACAGGGGGCCCAGATTTTACGCGACGAGCAGTTCTTC. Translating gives CASSDGQGAQILRDEQFF.

DNA of the CDR3: TGCAGCGTTCGAAAGGCAGGAGAGACCCAGTACTTC. This gives the protein CSVRKAGETQYF. This chain joins TRBV29-1 and TRBJ2-5, with D unresolved. V was shortened by 5 bases and J by 4 bases, with 11 bases between the two germline ends. The CDR3 totals 12 residues. CDR1 is SQVTM, CDR2 ANQGSEA, per germline.

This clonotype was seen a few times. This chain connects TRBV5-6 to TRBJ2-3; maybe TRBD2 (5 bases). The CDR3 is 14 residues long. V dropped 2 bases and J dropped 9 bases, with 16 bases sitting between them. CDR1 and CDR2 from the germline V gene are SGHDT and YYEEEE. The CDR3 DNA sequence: TGTGCCAGCAGCTTAAAATACCCAGCGGCGACGCAGTATTTT. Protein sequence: CASSLKYPAATQYF.

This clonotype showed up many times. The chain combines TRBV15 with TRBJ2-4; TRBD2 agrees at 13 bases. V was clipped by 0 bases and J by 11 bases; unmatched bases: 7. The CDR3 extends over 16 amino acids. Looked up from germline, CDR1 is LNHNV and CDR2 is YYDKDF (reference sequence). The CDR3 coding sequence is TGTGCCACCAGCAGAGATCCGACTAGCGGGAGGCAAGTTCAGTACTTC. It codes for CATSRDPTSGRQVQYF.

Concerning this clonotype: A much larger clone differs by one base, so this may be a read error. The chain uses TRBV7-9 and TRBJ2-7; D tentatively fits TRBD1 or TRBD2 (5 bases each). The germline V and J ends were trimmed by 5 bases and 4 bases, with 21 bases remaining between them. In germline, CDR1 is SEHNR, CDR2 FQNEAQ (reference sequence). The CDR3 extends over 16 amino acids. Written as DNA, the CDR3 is TGTGCCAGCAGCGATCCGTTCCGGGACCTCATGTACGAGCAGTACGTC. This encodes CASSDPFRDLMYEQYV.

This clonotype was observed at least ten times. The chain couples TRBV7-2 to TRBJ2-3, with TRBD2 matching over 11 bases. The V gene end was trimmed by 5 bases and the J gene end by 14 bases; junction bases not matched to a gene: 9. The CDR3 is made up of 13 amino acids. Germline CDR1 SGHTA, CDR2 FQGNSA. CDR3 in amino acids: CASSLTSGSLPYF. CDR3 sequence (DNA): TGTGCCAGCAGCCTTACTAGCGGGAGTCTCCCGTATTTT.

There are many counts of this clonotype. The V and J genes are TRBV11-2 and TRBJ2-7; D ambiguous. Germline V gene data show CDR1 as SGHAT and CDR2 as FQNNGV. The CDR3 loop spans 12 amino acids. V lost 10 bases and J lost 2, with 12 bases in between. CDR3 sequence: CATRPAAYEQYF. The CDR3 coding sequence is TGTGCCACACGTCCTGCCGCCTACGAGCAGTACTTC.